Below are 30 T cell receptor beta chains sequenced from a single sample in a study of regulatory T cells in long-lasting Graves disease. The time point denotes: newly diagnosed GD, antithyroid drugs for less than 3 months. PBMCs provided the RNA from which the TCR library was made. Arm-PCR of CDR3 regions and iRepertoire HTBI primers were the basis on which TCR beta libraries were built. Using its own MiXCR run on the multiplex PCR reads, TCRdb lists one record per CDR3 protein. This table has 350,000 to 500,000 distinct CDR3 sequences, 15% to 20% appearing once. These data were also reused for a study on T cells in Graves' hyperthyroidism and ophthalmopathy.

Specimen: peripheral blood mononuclear cells (PBMCs), collected at new diagnosis, from a patient treated with antithyroid drugs. The receptors shown here come from a woman aged 30 to 39 with Graves disease.

In its sample, this clonotype was seen many times. This CDR3 reads CASRGQSTSPLHF. In DNA form, the CDR3 reads TGTGCCAGCCGAGGACAGTCGACTTCACCCCTCCACTTT. The chain combines TRBV27 with TRBJ1-6; perhaps TRBD1 as D (6 bases). Germline V gene sequence: CDR1 MNHEY, CDR2 SMNVEV (reference sequence). The CDR3 length is 13 residues. The V end lost 8 bases, the J end lost 9 bases, and 14 bases lay between the germline ends.

Details on this clonotype: A much larger clone sits a single nucleotide away, making a read error possible. The gene calls are TRBV6-9 and TRBJ2-7, with D perhaps TRBD1 (5 bases). The V end was cut by 3 bases, the J end by 2 bases, with 14 bases between. The CDR3 is 15 residues long. Germline values: CDR1 MNHGY, CDR2 SVAAGI. CDR3 residues: CASSYSRQLPYEQYF. In nucleotides, the CDR3 is TGTGCCAGCAGTTACTCAAGACAGCTCCCCTACGAGCAGTACTTC.

Ten or more counts support this clonotype. The genes are TRBV2 and TRBJ2-1, with 7 bases lining up with TRBD2. The germline V gene encodes CDR1 SNHLY and CDR2 FYNNEI. This CDR3 contains 17 residues. Unmatched junction bases numbered 17, after V lost 11 bases and J lost 1 base. The CDR3: CAGTPRPGLTSYNEQFF. The CDR3 DNA reads as TGTGCCGGCACCCCAAGACCGGGACTAACTTCCTACAATGAGCAGTTCTTC.

This clonotype was picked up many times. The DNA of the CDR3 is TGTGCCAGCAGTGGGACAGGGGGAAACTATGGCTACACCTTC. It encodes CASSGTGGNYGYTF. The chain carries TRBV2 and TRBJ1-2; the match to TRBD1 covers 10 bases. V lost 4 bases, J lost 2 bases, and 1 base stayed unmatched. The CDR3 extends over 14 amino acids. Germline-derived CDR1 and CDR2 are SNHLY and FYNNEI.

This clonotype was counted a few times. CDR3 in amino acids: CASSYGTGDNEQFF. CDR3 sequence (DNA): TGTGCCAGCAGTTATGGGACAGGGGACAATGAGCAGTTCTTC. The chain links TRBV6-5 to TRBJ2-1; TRBD1 matches at 10 bases. V was clipped by 3 bases and J by 5 bases; unmatched bases: 1. Germline V gives CDR1 MNHEY, CDR2 SVGAGI. The CDR3 consists of 14 residues.

With respect to this clonotype: A much larger clone is a single base away; this may be a read error. The CDR3 ends on some other residue instead of the conserved phenylalanine or tryptophan, so this is likely a read error. The rearrangement joins TRBV11-2 to TRBJ2-2; D is perhaps TRBD1 or TRBD2 (5 bases each). V lost 1 base to trimming and J lost 6 bases, with 6 bases between them. This CDR3 is 13 amino acids long. Per germline, CDR1 SGHAT and CDR2 FQNNGV. CDR3 loop: CASSLVGAGELFS. In nucleotides, the CDR3 is TGTGCCAGCAGCTTAGTGGGGGCCGGGGAGCTGTTTTCT.

This clonotype appeared many times. This rearrangement joins TRBV7-2 to TRBJ2-5; the match to TRBD1 covers 7 bases. With 4 bases clipped from V and 1 base from J, the junction kept 3 bases outside the gene matches. The CDR3 runs 14 residues. Looked up from germline, CDR1 is SGHTA and CDR2 is FQGNSA. The CDR3 sequence: CASSYRTGQETQYF. The DNA of the CDR3 is TGTGCCAGCAGCTACCGGACAGGCCAAGAGACCCAGTACTTC.

J is TRBJ1-5 and V is TRBV2; 7 bases agree with TRBD1. Germline trimming cut 2 bases from V and 3 bases from J; bases unmatched to any gene: 4. Germline-derived CDR1 and CDR2 are SNHLY and FYNNEI. The CDR3 extends over 15 amino acids. The CDR3 DNA follows: TGTGCCAGCAGTGAAATCGACAGGGACAATCAGCCCCAGCATTTT. Translation: CASSEIDRDNQPQHF.

There are many counts of this clonotype. The CDR3 coding sequence is TGTGCCAGCAGCTCCCCTGGAGCGGGTCGCACAGATACGCAGTATTTT. It translates to CASSSPGAGRTDTQYF. The chain joins TRBV11-2 to TRBJ2-3, with D possibly matching TRBD2 (6 bases). Looked up from germline, CDR1 is SGHAT and CDR2 is FQNNGV. The CDR3 is 16 amino acids. Trimming left V 4 bases short and J 1 base short, with 15 bases between.

J is TRBJ1-2 and V is TRBV6-2 or TRBV6-3, with 10 bases aligning to TRBD1. CDR1 and CDR2 (germline): MNHEY, SVGEGT. The CDR3 is made up of 15 amino acids. Trimming removed 5 bases from V and 4 bases from J; junction bases left unmatched: 7. CDR3 protein: CASSEGDRGGYGYTF. The CDR3 nucleotides read TGTGCCAGCAGTGAGGGGGACAGGGGCGGCTATGGCTACACCTTC.

As to this clonotype: A much larger clone differs by one base, so this may be a read error. The V call is TRBV7-3, the J call TRBJ2-7; perhaps TRBD1 as D (5 bases). Germline V gene lookup returns CDR1 SGHTA and CDR2 FQGTGA. CDR3 size: 15 residues. This CDR3 reads CASTSRVGLNYERYF. CDR3 DNA: TGTGCCAGCACGTCTCGGGTGGGGCTTAACTACGAGCGGTACTTC.

The sample holds many counts of this clonotype. The J gene is TRBJ2-5, the V gene TRBV7-2, with 8 positions matching TRBD1. CDR3 length: 16 amino acids. V was pared by 5 bases and J by 5 bases, with 13 bases of the junction left unmatched. CDR1 and CDR2 (germline): SGHTA, FQGNSA. The chain's CDR3 is CASSRSNTGGRETQYF. For the CDR3, the DNA is TGTGCCAGCAGCCGATCTAACACAGGGGGACGGGAGACCCAGTACTTC. The full variable domain, its missing parts supplied by reference TRBV7-2 and TRBJ2-5, is GAGVSQSPSNKVTEKGKDVELRCDPISGHTALYWYRQSLGQGLEFLIYFQGNSAPDKSGLPSDRFSAERTGGSVSTLTIQRTQQEDSAVYLCASSRSNTGGRETQYFGPGTRLLVL.

There are many counts of this clonotype. The CDR3 DNA follows: TGTGCCAGCAGTGTAAGCGCAGGGGGCTACGAGCAGTACTTC. This codes for CASSVSAGGYEQYF. This chain connects TRBV6-1 to TRBJ2-7; TRBD1 matches 7 bases. V lost 4 bases and J lost 3; bases outside the gene matches: 6. The CDR3 contains 14 residues. Germline assignment: CDR1 MNHNS and CDR2 SASEGT.

This clonotype has more than one count but fewer than ten. The chain uses TRBV30 and TRBJ2-5; 8 bases agree with TRBD2. Germline CDR1 GTSNPN, CDR2 SVGIG (reference sequence). V lost 3 bases and J lost 5; bases outside the gene matches: 17. The CDR3 is made up of 17 amino acids. CDR3 amino acids: CAWRAQTSGGPMETQYF. In nucleotides, the CDR3 is TGTGCCTGGAGGGCCCAGACTTCGGGAGGGCCGATGGAGACCCAGTACTTC.

This clonotype occurred many times. The chain joins TRBV11-2 to TRBJ1-1; the match to TRBD1 covers 8 bases. V shed 0 bases and J 11 bases; nucleotides not matched to a gene: 14. CDR3 size: 16 residues. Germline-derived CDR1 and CDR2 are SGHAT and FQNNGV. Here the CDR3 DNA reads TGTGCCAGCAGCTTAGATCCCCCAGGGGGCCGTCTATGGGCTTTCTTT. Translation: CASSLDPPGGRLWAFF.

This clonotype was seen only a few times. This chain connects TRBV4-3 to TRBJ2-1, with TRBD2 identical over 12 bases. This CDR3 is built from 17 residues. V lost 0 bases, J lost 9 bases, and 9 bases stayed unmatched. The germline V gene encodes CDR1 LGHNA and CDR2 YSLEER. CDR3 region: CASSQEGLAGQLVEQFF. As DNA, the CDR3 is TGCGCCAGCAGCCAAGAAGGACTAGCGGGACAATTAGTTGAGCAGTTCTTC.

In this sample, this clonotype turned up many times. The chain is built from TRBV5-5 and TRBJ2-7, with a weak D call TRBD1 (5 bases). Germline V CDR1 and CDR2: SGHKS, YYEKEE (reference sequence). V was clipped by 0 bases and J by 7 bases, with 14 bases between them. This CDR3 region has 14 residues. CDR3 in DNA: TGTGCCAGCAGCTTGGCGAATAGAAGGGGAGAGCAGTACTTC. This gives the protein CASSLANRRGEQYF.

Details on this clonotype: Possible read error: a much larger clone is one base away. J is TRBJ2-1 and V is TRBV12-3 or TRBV12-4, with TRBD2 identical over 13 bases. The CDR3 covers 19 residues. CDR3 amino acids: CASSFSGLAGARSCNEQFF. CDR3 in DNA: TGTGCCAGCAGTTTCTCAGGACTAGCGGGAGCTAGGTCCTGCAATGAGCAGTTCTTC.

Ten or more counts support this clonotype. The V gene is TRBV2, the J gene TRBJ2-2; 7 nucleotides match TRBD2. The germline V gene has CDR1 SNHLY and CDR2 FYNNEI. V lost 8 bases and J lost 0; bases outside the gene matches: 9. This CDR3 has 16 amino acids. As DNA, the CDR3 is TGTGCCAGCGGGGGGGGGACTTCTTCGAACACCGGGGAGCTGTTTTTT. Residues: CASGGGTSSNTGELFF.

The table lists this clonotype with many counts. This chain uses TRBV6-1 with TRBJ2-7, with 8 bases fitting TRBD1. This CDR3 has 14 residues. J was trimmed by 3 bases and V by 7 bases; bases with no gene match: 8. In germline, CDR1 is MNHNS, CDR2 SASEGT. The CDR3 loop is CASNTDRDDYEQYF. The CDR3 coding sequence is TGTGCCAGCAATACGGACAGGGATGACTACGAGCAGTACTTC.

The sample holds many counts of this clonotype. The rearrangement uses TRBV3-1 and TRBJ2-1; 10 nucleotides match TRBD2. CDR1 and CDR2 (germline): LGHDT, YNNKEL (reference sequence). There are 18 residues in the CDR3. V lost 2 bases and J lost 2; bases outside the gene matches: 9. CDR3 sequence (DNA): TGTGCCAGCAGCCAATGGGGGTCTAGCGGGAGAACCTACAATGAGCAGTTCTTC. This translates into CASSQWGSSGRTYNEQFF.

The gene calls are TRBV14 and TRBJ1-4; tentatively, D is TRBD1 (6 bases). Trimming removed 1 base at V and 10 bases at J, with 16 bases between. From germline, CDR1 is SGHDN and CDR2 FVKESK. The CDR3 spans 15 residues. CDR3 loop: CASSQALRGAGKLFF. CDR3 DNA: TGTGCCAGCAGCCAAGCCCTCAGGGGAGCGGGAAAACTGTTTTTT.

This clonotype came up a few times. The rearrangement joins TRBV14 to TRBJ2-3, with 7 bases lining up with TRBD2. With V trimmed by 1 base and J by 4 bases, 5 bases remained unmatched. Germline V gives CDR1 SGHDN, CDR2 FVKESK. This CDR3 is 15 amino acids long. The CDR3 coding sequence is TGTGCCAGCAGCCAAGCGGGAGGCGTGTCAGATACGCAGTATTTT. Translated: CASSQAGGVSDTQYF.

Notes on this clonotype: Mismatch with germline at one junction end may stem from a read error. The chain is built from TRBV5-1 and TRBJ2-7; TRBD1 matches at 8 bases. CDR1 SGHRS and CDR2 YFSETQ come from the germline V gene. This CDR3 comprises 15 residues. DNA of the CDR3: TGCGCCAGCACCTTTCAGGGGGCCGCAGACTACGAGCCGTACTTC. This codes for CASTFQGAADYEPYF.

This clonotype showed up many times. This chain uses TRBV11-2 with TRBJ1-2, with D unclear. The ends were cut back, 6 bases at V and 2 bases at J, with 16 bases in the middle. Germline V gene lookup returns CDR1 SGHAT and CDR2 FQNNGV. The length of the CDR3 is 15 residues. CDR3 sequence reads: CASRAQDGRNYGYTF. CDR3 DNA sequence: TGTGCCAGCAGAGCCCAGGACGGGCGAAACTATGGCTACACCTTC.

In its sample, this clonotype was seen many times. This chain links TRBV27 with TRBJ1-2, with a possible D match to TRBD1 (5 bases). The CDR3 spans 13 residues. CDR1 and CDR2 from the germline V gene are MNHEY and SMNVEV (reference sequence). Between the trimmed V and J ends, which lost 5 bases and 7 bases, there was a span of 14 bases. The CDR3 region has the DNA TGTGCCAGCAGTAGGGGCCTGGCAGGTGGCTACACCTTC. This gives the protein CASSRGLAGGYTF.

This clonotype was counted at least ten times. The chain joins TRBV9 to TRBJ1-2; 11 nucleotides line up with TRBD1. This CDR3 has 16 amino acids. Germline V CDR1 and CDR2: SGDLS, YYNGEE. The V segment lost 2 bases and the J segment 2 bases; nucleotides outside the gene matches: 5. CDR3 DNA sequence: TGTGCCAGCAGCGTCGGGACAGGGGGAATAAACTATGGCTACACCTTC. Translation gives CASSVGTGGINYGYTF.

The sample holds many counts of this clonotype. This chain links TRBV30 with TRBJ2-7; 7 bases align to TRBD2. The CDR3 extends over 11 amino acids. With V trimmed by 3 bases and J by 5 bases, 1 base remained unmatched. Germline V gene sequence: CDR1 GTSNPN, CDR2 SVGIG (reference sequence). CDR3 protein: CAWSLADEQYF. CDR3 DNA sequence: TGTGCCTGGAGCCTAGCGGACGAGCAGTACTTC.

This chain connects TRBV28 to TRBJ1-1; possible D gene TRBD1, 5 bases. V was cut by 2 bases and J by 1 base, with 8 bases left in between. The CDR3 contains 14 residues. From germline, CDR1 is MDHEN and CDR2 SYDVKM. CDR3 DNA sequence: TGTGCCAGCAGTTTAGAGGACACGAACACTGAAGCTTTCTTT. It yields the protein CASSLEDTNTEAFF.

This clonotype has ten or more counts. V is TRBV20-1 and J is TRBJ2-7; 15 nucleotides line up with TRBD2. Germline CDR1 DFQATT, CDR2 SNEGSKA (reference sequence). The V segment lost 6 bases and the J segment 1 base; nucleotides outside the gene matches: 7. The CDR3 is 16 residues long. The CDR3 region has the DNA TGCAGTGCCTCAGGACTAGCGGGAGGGAAGTCCTACGAGCAGTACTTC. This codes for CSASGLAGGKSYEQYF.